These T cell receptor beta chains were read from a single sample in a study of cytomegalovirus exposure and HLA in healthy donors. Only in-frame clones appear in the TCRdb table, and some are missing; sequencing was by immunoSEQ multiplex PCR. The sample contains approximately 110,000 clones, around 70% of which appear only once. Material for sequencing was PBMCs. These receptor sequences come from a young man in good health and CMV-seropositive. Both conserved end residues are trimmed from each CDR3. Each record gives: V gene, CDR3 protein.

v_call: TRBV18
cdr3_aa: ASSPGLAGGISTDTQY

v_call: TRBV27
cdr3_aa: ASSYLSTDTQY

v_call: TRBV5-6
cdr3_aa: ASSLIGQGNTGELF

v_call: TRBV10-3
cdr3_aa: AISSSGGFTDTQY

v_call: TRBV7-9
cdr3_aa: ASSLQGIDYGYT

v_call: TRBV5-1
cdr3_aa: ASSLEGGGGNQPQH

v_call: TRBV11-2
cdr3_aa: ASSFSGYNEQF

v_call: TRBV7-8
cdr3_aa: ASSRSGGDKYEQY

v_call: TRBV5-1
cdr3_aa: ASSLGFGTGNEKLF

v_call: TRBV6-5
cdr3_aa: ATGTGGETQY

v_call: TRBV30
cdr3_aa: AWSASRGIGWNTEAF

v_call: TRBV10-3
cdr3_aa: AITKTGEGSRYT

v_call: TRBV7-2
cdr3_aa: ASSSRDRGNTIY

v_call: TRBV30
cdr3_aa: AWSGPRDGNQPQH

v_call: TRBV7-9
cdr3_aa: ASSAADSRSFGEQF

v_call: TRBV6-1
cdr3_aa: ASSEERARGYT

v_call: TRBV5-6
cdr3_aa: ASSLWQGYSNQPQH

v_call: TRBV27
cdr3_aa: ASSPSYSNTEAF

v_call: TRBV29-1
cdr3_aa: SVAGTSGSYNEQF

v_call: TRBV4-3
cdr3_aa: ASSQEQGSNQPQH

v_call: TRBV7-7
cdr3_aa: ASSLDRVETGELF

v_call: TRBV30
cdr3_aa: AWSGFLRGITDTQY

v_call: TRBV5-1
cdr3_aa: ASSFYGTLLGANVLT

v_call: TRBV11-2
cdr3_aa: ASSLEGGRHGYT

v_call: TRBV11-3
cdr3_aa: ASSLEQTSEQF

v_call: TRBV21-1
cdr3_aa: ASSNVGRRESGTQPQH

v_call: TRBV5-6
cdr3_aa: ASSSIGLAGADTQY

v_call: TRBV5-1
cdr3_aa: ASSFGTGFEQY

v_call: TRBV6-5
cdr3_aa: ASSQGNQPQH

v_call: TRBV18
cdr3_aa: ASSPNGQGAHVEAF

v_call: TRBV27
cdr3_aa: ASSSPTGAGLAGANVLT

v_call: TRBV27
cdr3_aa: ASSFPTLAGINEQF

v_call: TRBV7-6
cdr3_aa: ASSLKGLTQDTQY

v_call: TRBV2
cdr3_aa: ASEPQGSYGYT

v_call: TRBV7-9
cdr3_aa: ASSFNTPRGTVSYT

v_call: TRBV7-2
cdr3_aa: ASSGLAGGPNEQY

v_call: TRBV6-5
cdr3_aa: ASSYEQGSTEAF

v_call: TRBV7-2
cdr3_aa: ASSSGTGGNTIY

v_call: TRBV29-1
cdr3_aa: SATPGGADTEAF

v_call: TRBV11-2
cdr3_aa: ASSLAGRVNEQF